This T cell receptor (beta chain) appears in the sequencing data of a study of low-dose radiotherapy and immunotherapy resistance in tumors (dated by TCRdb to between 2020 and 2023). Context from the whole study: Cohort 1 received 0.5 Gy per fraction every 2 weeks, with a prescribed total PTV dose of 6.5 Gy. Starting on cycle 1 day 1, patients took 300 mg of aspirin by mouth once a day for four cycles. Patients were given nivolumab as a 240 mg flat dose every two weeks and ipilimumab at 1 mg/kg every six weeks, with both drugs delivered intravenously. For Cohort 2, the dose was 1 Gy per fraction given every two weeks, adding up to 13 Gy in total across 26 weeks. Trial participants were not randomized into treatment groups. Eight patients were included in the translational analysis: three from the first dose cohort and the first five from the second dose cohort. Cyclophosphamide 200 mg/m2 was administered intravenously every two weeks, one day before each radiation and immunotherapy administration.

The sequencing machine was an Illumina HiSeq 2500. To make first-strand cDNA, Superscript III was used along with a set of TRAV- and TRBV-specific primers so that both the TCRalpha and TCRbeta chains were covered. TCRs were amplified for around 20 PCR cycles with Phusion, using a constant-region primer paired with the adapter attached to the V primers. The MessageAmp II aRNA Amplification Kit was used to amplify the isolated mRNA, with in vitro transcription run for 15 to 20 hours at 37 degrees C. The Dynabeads mRNA DIRECT Purification Kit was used to isolate the mRNA for TCR sequencing. Indexed Illumina adapters were added in a second roughly 25-cycle Phusion PCR, and the resulting products were purified with AMPure XP beads. In the source study's methods: Custom Perl scripts were used to pool TCR sequences that encoded the same protein, to remove out-of-frame sequences, and to calculate the abundance of each clonotype. The analysis excluded TCR sequences that were supported by just one read. The metrics used to describe the repertoires included Shannon entropy, Gini index, clonality, richness, and the frequency of TCRs shared between repertoires. Through fastp at Q25 and MiXCR, TCRdb rebuilt clones from the public reads, retaining in-frame beta chains. Every CDR3 protein is listed once, alongside the most common genes and DNA of its rows. The authors' filters were not applied to this entry. This sample has some 100,000 distinct CDR3 sequences in its table, and 20% to 25% of those were observed once. In total, the top ten clones hold 9.5% to 15% of the sample.

This clonotype appeared many times. Its antigen is currently not known. No base-level quality is on record; no much larger clone is a single base apart. There are 17 amino acids in the CDR3, from cysteine to phenylalanine inclusive. The sequence is cut down to CDR3 DNA, 51 bases in frame from base 1. The germline V end is reduced by 1 base and the J end by 2 bases; junction bases left unmatched: 12. From a lookup of the germline V gene (reference sequence), CDR1 and CDR2 are DFQATT and SNEGSKA. This specimen's time point label, interpreted: after trial treatment. In the paper's terms, the treatment or condition label means: LDRT plus nivolumab, ipilimumab, low-dose cyclophosphamide and aspirin (RACIN trial). The donors came from RACIN, which was a single-arm phase I dose-escalation trial that paired nivolumab and ipilimumab with aspirin, low-dose cyclophosphamide and low-dose radiotherapy. Patients with advanced, TIL-negative solid tumors were considered eligible.

The chain is encoded by TRBV20-1 joined to TRBJ2-3, with 7 bases matching TRBD2. The receptor was derived from a female donor with ovarian cancer. Specimen: PBMCs, collected after low-dose radiotherapy plus immunotherapy. The DNA reads TGCAGTGCTAGAGCCCTTCGTGGGACTAAATACACAGATACGCAGTATTTT. Protein translation: CSARALRGTKYTDTQYF.